This TCR beta chain was recorded in a study of vaccination effects on CD4 cells after COVID-19. Across the whole study: Post-vaccine specimens arrived a median 72 days past the second dose.

Profiling relied on immunoSEQ multiplex PCR, and the TCRdb table lists in-frame clones only, not all of them. The repertoire holds almost 70,000 clones, with roughly 81% as singletons. About this clone itself: The antigen is undetermined.

V shed 3 bases and J shed 1 base, with 9 bases lying between them. CDR3 size: 14 residues. Germline CDR1 reads SGHAT; CDR2 reads FQNNGV. With the ViraFEST assay, the study expanded antigen-specific CD4+ T cells using viral peptide pools, then sequenced them. Having been cultured for roughly 10 days, the cells underwent CD4+ T cell isolation. The vaccine given was either BNT162b2 or mRNA-1273, in two doses. In culture with approximately 9.5 IU/ml IL-2 and around 10 ug/ml peptides, PBMC were grown at 1.5 million to 2 million per well. Material: CD4+ T cells from PBMCs cultured with HCoV-229E spike peptides, obtained after COVID-19 vaccination. The source is a human donor who received a COVID-19 vaccine. The genes are TRBV11-2 and TRBJ1-2; D possibly corresponds to TRBD1 (5 bases). The CDR3 region is CASSLTDLNYGYTF. The CDR3 DNA sequence: TGTGCCAGCAGCTTGACAGACCTTAACTATGGCTACACCTTC.